This is a list of T cell receptor beta chains from one sample in a study of identical twins. MiXCR was run by TCRdb on the 5' RACE reads, yielding one entry per CDR3 protein. In the table there are a few hundred thousand distinct CDR3 sequences, approximately 9.6% of which are singletons. These data are also associated with another study on yellow fever vaccine responses in identical twins.

Sequenced material: PBMCs. The receptors here all came from a woman under 30 in good health. The CDR3 runs from the conserved cysteine through the conserved F or W. The D gene is left open where the match is weak. Only part of the rows carry a size: once, few, many, or a class if the clone is expanded.

TRBJ2-2	.	.	TRBV30	CAWKLSGTGELFF	TGTGCCTGGAAGCTGTCAGGGACCGGGGAGCTGTTTTTT
TRBJ1-2	many	.	TRBV5-1	CASSGARAEGYTF	TGCGCCAGCAGCGGGGCCCGGGCGGAGGGCTACACCTTC
TRBJ1-6	.	TRBD1	TRBV20-1	CSATRGQGNSPLHF	TGCAGTGCTACGAGGGGGCAGGGAAATTCACCCCTCCACTTT
TRBJ2-7	few	.	TRBV20-1	CSARGVGRDYEQYF	TGCAGTGCTAGAGGTGTAGGGCGGGACTACGAGCAGTACTTC
TRBJ2-7	few	.	TRBV18	CASSPGQISYEQYF	TGTGCCAGCTCACCGGGGCAGATCTCCTACGAGCAGTACTTC
TRBJ2-3	many	.	TRBV6-5	CASSYSSPGSGTDTQYF	TGTGCCAGCAGTTACTCGAGTCCGGGGTCTGGCACAGATACGCAGTATTTT
TRBJ2-1	many	TRBD1	TRBV20-1	CSARGLGTDSYNEQFF	TGCAGTGCTAGAGGCCTCGGGACAGACTCCTACAATGAGCAGTTCTTC
TRBJ2-7	.	.	TRBV27	CASSPQGRGPVSYEQYF	TGTGCCAGCAGTCCGCAGGGGAGGGGGCCCGTATCCTACGAGCAGTACTTC
TRBJ2-1	.	.	TRBV19	CASSIVGREVEQFF	TGTGCCAGTAGTATAGTAGGCAGGGAGGTTGAGCAGTTCTTC
TRBJ2-5	few	TRBD2	TRBV7-9	CASSLRRGRGEETQYF	TGTGCCAGCAGCCTTCGACGGGGACGGGGGGAAGAGACCCAGTACTTC
TRBJ2-7	.	TRBD1	TRBV29-1	CSVGDRGKVEQYF	TGCAGCGTTGGGGACAGGGGTAAGGTAGAGCAGTACTTC
TRBJ2-7	many	TRBD1	TRBV11-2	CASSRDRSYEQYF	TGTGCCAGCAGTCGGGACAGATCATACGAGCAGTACTTC
TRBJ2-3	.	.	TRBV29-1	CSVEDLGETARDTQYF	TGCAGCGTTGAAGATCTAGGGGAGACAGCCAGAGATACGCAGTATTTT
TRBJ2-1	many	.	TRBV29-1	CSVTPPREWNEQFF	TGCAGCGTTACCCCTCCGAGGGAATGGAATGAGCAGTTCTTC
TRBJ2-3	many	.	TRBV12-3/TRBV12-4	CASSLASRGDTQYF	TGTGCCAGCAGCCTAGCTAGTCGGGGCGATACGCAGTATTTT
TRBJ2-1	few	.	TRBV7-9	CAGRKSSSGPRNNEQFF	TGTGCCGGAAGAAAATCCTCATCGGGGCCAAGGAACAATGAGCAGTTCTTC
TRBJ2-7	few	.	TRBV7-9	CASSFVQRDPYEQYF	TGTGCCAGCAGCTTTGTGCAACGGGACCCCTACGAGCAGTACTTC
TRBJ2-6	few	TRBD2	TRBV6-1	CASSGGGTGANVLTF	TGTGCCAGCAGTGGGGGGGGGACTGGGGCCAACGTCCTGACTTTC
TRBJ1-1	.	TRBD1	TRBV5-1	CASSLGQAGGTEAFF	TGCGCCAGCAGCCTAGGACAGGCTGGGGGCACTGAAGCTTTCTTT
TRBJ2-3	few	TRBD2	TRBV4-3	CASSQNSGRRADTQYF	TGCGCCAGCAGCCAAAATAGCGGGAGGAGGGCAGATACGCAGTATTTT